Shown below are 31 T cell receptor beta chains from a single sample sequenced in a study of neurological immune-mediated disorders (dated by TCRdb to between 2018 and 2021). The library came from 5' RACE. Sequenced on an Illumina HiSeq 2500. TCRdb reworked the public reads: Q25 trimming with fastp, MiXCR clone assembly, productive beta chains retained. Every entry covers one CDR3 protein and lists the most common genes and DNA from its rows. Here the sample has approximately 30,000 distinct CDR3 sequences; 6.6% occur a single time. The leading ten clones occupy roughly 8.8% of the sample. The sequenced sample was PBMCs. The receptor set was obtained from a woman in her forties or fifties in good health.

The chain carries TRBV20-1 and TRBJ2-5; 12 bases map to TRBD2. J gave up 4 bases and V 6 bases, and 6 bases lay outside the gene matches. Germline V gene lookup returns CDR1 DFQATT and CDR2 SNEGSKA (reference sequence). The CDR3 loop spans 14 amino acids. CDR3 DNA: TGCAGTGCCAGACCGGGACTAGCGGGAGAGACCCAGTACTTC. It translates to CSARPGLAGETQYF.

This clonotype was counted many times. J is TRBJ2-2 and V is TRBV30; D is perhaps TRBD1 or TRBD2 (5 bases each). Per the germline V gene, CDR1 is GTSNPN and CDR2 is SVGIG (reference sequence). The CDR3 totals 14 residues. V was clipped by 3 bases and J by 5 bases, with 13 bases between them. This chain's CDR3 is CAWRWQGGTGELFF. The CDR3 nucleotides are TGTGCCTGGAGATGGCAGGGCGGGACCGGGGAGCTGTTTTTT.

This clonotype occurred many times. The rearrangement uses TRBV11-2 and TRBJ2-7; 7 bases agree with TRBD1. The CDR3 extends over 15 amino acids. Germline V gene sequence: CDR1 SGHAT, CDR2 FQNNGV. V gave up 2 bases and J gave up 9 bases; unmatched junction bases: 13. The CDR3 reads CASSLRGGTGGGQYF. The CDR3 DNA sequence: TGTGCCAGCAGCTTAAGAGGGGGCACAGGAGGCGGGCAGTACTTC.

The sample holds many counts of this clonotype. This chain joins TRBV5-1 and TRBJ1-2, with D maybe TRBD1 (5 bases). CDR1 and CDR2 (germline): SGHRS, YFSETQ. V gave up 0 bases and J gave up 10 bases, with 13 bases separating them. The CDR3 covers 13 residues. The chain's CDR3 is CASSLAPGYDYTF. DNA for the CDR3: TGCGCCAGCAGCTTGGCCCCAGGGTACGACTACACCTTC.

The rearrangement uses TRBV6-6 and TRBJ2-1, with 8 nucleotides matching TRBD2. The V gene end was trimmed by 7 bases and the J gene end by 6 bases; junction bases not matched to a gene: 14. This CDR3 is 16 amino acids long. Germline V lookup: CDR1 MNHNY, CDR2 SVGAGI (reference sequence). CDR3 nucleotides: TGTGCCAGCAAAGGGGTCGGAGCGGGAGACGCCAATGAGCAGTTCTTC. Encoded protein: CASKGVGAGDANEQFF.

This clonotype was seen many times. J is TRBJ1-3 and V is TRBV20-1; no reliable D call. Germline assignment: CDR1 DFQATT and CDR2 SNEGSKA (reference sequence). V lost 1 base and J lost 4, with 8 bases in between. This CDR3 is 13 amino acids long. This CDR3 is CSARGEVGNTIYF. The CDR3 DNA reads TGCAGTGCTAGAGGAGAAGTGGGAAACACCATATATTTT.

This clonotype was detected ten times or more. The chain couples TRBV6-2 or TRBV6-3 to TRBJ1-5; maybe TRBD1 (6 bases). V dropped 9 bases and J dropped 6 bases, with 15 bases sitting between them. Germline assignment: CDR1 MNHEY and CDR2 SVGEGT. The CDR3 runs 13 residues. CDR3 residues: CASKDRRGQPQHF. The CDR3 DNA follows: TGTGCCAGTAAGGACAGACGAGGTCAGCCCCAGCATTTT.

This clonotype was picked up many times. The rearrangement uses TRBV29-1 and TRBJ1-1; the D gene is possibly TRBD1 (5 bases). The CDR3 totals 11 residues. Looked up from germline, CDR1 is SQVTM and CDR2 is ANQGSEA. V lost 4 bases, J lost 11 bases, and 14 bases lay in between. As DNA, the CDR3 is TGCAGCGTTGGCAGGAGCGGGGGGGCTTTCTTT. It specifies CSVGRSGGAFF.

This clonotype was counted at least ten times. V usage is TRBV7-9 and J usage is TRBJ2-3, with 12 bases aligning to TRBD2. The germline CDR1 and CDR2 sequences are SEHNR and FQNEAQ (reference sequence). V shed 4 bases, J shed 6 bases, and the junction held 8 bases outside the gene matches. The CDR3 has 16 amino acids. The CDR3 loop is CASSSRTSGAPDTQYF. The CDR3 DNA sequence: TGTGCCAGCAGCTCGCGGACTAGCGGGGCCCCGGATACGCAGTATTTT. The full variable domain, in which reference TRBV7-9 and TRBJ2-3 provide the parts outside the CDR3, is DTGVSQNPRHKITKRGQNVTFRCDPISEHNRLYWYRQTLGQGPEFLTYFQNEAQLEKSRLLSDRFSAERPKGSFSTLEIQRTEQGDSAMYLCASSSRTSGAPDTQYFGPGTRLTVL.

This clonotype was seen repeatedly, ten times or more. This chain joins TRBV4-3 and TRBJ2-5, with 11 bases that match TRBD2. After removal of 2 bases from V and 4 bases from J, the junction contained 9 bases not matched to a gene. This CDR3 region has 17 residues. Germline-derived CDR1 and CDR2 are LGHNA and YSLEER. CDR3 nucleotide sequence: TGCGCCAGCAGCCAAACCGCCGGGACTAGCGGAGGAGAGACCCAGTACTTC. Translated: CASSQTAGTSGGETQYF.

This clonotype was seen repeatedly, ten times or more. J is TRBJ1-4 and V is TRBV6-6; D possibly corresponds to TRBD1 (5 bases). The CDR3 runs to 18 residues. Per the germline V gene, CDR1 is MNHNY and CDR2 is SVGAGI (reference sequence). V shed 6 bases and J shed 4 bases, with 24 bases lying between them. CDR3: CASSLPDSRVGSNEKLFF. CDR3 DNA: TGTGCCAGCAGCCTCCCCGACAGCAGAGTCGGTAGTAATGAAAAACTGTTTTTT.

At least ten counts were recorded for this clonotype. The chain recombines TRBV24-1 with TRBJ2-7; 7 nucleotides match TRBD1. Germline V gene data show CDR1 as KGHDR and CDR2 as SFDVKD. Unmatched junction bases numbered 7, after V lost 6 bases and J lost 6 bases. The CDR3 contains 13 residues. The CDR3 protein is CATSKTGIGEQYF. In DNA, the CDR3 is TGTGCCACCAGTAAGACAGGGATCGGCGAGCAGTACTTC.

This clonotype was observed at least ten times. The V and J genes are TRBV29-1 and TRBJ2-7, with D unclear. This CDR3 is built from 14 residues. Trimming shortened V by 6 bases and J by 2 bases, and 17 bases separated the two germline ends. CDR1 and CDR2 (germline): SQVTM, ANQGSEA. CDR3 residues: CSVPGSIPPYEQYF. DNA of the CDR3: TGCAGCGTCCCCGGCAGTATCCCCCCCTACGAGCAGTACTTC.

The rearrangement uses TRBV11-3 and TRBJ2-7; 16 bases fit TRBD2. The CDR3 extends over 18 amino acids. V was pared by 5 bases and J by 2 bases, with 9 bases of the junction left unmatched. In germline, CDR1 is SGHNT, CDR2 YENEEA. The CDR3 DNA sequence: TGTGCCAGCAGCGCGTCGGGACTAGCGGGAGGGTCAGCCTACGAGCAGTACTTC. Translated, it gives CASSASGLAGGSAYEQYF.

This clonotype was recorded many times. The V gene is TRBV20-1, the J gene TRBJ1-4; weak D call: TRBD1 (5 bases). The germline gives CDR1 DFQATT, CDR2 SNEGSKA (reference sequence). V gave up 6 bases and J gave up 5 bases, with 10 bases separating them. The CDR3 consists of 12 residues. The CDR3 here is CSAATANEKLFF. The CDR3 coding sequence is TGCAGTGCCGCGACAGCCAATGAAAAACTGTTTTTT.

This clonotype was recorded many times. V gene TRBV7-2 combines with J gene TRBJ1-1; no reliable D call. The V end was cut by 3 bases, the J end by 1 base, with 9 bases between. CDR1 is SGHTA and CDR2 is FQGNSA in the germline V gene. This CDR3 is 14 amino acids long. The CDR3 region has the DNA TGTGCCAGCAGCTTCCAAGGGCGGAACACTGAAGCTTTCTTT. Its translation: CASSFQGRNTEAFF.

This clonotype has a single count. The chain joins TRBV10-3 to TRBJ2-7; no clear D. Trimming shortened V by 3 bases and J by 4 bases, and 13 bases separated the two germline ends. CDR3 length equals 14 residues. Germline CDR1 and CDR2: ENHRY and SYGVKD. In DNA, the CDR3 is TGTGCCATCAGTGAAACCCGGGTAGGGTACGAGCAGTACTTC. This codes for CAISETRVGYEQYF.

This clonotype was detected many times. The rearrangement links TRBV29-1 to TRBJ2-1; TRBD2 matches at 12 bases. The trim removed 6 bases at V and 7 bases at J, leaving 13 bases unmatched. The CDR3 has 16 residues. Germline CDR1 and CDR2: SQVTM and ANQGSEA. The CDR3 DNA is TGCAGCGTCACCCACCGGACTAGCGGGAATAGGAATGAGCAGTTCTTC. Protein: CSVTHRTSGNRNEQFF.

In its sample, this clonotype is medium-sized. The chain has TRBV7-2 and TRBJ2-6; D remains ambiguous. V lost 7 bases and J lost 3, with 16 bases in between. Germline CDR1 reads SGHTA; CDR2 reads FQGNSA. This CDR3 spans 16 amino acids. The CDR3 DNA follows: TGTGCCAGCACCACCGAGACAAGGCGTGGGGCCAACGTCCTGACTTTC. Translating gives CASTTETRRGANVLTF. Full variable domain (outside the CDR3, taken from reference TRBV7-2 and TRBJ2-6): GAGVSQSPSNKVTEKGKDVELRCDPISGHTALYWYRQSLGQGLEFLIYFQGNSAPDKSGLPSDRFSAERTGGSVSTLTIQRTQQEDSAVYLCASTTETRRGANVLTFGAGSRLTVL.

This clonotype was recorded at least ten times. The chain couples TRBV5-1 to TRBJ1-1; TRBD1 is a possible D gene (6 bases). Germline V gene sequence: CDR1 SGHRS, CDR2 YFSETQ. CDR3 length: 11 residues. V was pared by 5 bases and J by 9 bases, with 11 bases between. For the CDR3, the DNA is TGCGCCAGCAGGACCACAGGGAAAGCTTTCTTT. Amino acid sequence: CASRTTGKAFF.

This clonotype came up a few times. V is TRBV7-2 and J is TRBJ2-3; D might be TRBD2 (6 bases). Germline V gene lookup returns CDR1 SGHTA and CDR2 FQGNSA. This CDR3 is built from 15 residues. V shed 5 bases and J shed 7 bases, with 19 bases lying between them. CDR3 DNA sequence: TGTGCCAGCAGCCCCTGGGGGGAATCGTCGAATACGCAGTATTTT. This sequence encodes CASSPWGESSNTQYF.

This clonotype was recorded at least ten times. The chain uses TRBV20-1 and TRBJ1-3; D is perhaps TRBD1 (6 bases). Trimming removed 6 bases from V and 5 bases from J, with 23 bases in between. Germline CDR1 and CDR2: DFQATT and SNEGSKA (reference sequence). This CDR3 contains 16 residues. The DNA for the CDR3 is TGCAGTGCGCGTAAACCGGGACAAGAGATTCGAAACACCATATATTTT. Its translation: CSARKPGQEIRNTIYF.

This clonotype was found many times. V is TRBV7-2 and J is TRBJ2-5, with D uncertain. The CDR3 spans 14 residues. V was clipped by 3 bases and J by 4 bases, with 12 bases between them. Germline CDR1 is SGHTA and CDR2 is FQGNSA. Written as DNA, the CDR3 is TGTGCCAGCAGCTTCCCCCGTGGTCCAGAGACCCAGTACTTC. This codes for CASSFPRGPETQYF.

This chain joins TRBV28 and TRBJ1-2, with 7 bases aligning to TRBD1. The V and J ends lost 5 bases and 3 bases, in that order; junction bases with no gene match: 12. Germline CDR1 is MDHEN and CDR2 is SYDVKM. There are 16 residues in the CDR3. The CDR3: CASSPPGGRGDYGYTF. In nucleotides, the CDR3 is TGTGCCAGCAGTCCTCCCGGGGGCAGGGGGGACTATGGCTACACCTTC.

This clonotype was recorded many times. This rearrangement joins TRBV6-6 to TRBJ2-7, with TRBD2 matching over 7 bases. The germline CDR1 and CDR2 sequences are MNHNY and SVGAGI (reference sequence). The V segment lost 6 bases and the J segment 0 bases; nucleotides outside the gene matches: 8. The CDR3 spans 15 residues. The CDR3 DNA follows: TGTGCCAGCAGCCCGGGGCGGGGGTACTCCTACGAGCAGTACTTC. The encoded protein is CASSPGRGYSYEQYF.

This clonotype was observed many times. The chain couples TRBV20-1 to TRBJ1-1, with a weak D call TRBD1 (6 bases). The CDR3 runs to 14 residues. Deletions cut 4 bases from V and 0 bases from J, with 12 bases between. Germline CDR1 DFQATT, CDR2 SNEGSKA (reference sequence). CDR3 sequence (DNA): TGCAGTGCTAAACAGGGACTCATGAACACTGAAGCTTTCTTT. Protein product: CSAKQGLMNTEAFF.

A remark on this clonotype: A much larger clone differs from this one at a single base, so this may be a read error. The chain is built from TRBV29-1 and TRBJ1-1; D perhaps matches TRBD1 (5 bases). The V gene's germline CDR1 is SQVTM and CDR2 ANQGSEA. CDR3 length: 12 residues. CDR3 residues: CSVEGHGTEAFF. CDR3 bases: TGCAGCGTGGAAGGACATGGGACTGAAGCTTTCTTT.

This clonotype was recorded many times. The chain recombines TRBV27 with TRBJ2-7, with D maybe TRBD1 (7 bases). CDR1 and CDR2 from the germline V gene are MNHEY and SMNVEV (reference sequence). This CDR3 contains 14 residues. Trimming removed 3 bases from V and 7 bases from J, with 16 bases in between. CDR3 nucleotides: TGTGCCAGCAGTTTCGACAGGGACTCCTTAGAGCAGTACTTC. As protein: CASSFDRDSLEQYF.

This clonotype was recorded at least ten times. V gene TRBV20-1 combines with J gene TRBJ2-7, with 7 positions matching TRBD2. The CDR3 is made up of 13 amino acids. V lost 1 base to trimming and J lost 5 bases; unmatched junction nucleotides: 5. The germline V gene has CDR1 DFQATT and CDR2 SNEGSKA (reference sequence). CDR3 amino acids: CSARATSAHEQYF. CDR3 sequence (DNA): TGCAGTGCTAGAGCTACTAGCGCCCACGAGCAGTACTTC.

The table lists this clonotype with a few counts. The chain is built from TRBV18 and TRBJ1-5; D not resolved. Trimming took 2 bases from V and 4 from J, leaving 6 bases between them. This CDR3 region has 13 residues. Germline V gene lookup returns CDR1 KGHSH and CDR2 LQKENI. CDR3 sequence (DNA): TGTGCCAGCTCACCAGAGGAAAATCAGCCCCAGCATTTT. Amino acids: CASSPEENQPQHF.

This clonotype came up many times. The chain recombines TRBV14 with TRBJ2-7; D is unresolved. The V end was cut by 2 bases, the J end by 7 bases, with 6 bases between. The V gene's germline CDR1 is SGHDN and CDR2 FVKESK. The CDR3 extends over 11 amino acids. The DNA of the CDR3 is TGTGCCAGCAGCCAAAACGTGGAGCAGTACTTC. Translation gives CASSQNVEQYF.